This T cell receptor (beta chain) was documented in a study of cytomegalovirus exposure and HLA in healthy donors. Here immunoSEQ multiplex PCR was the method, and the copy in TCRdb shows in-frame clones only, minus some. The sample consists of tens of thousands of clones, about 96% of them appearing once. On this clone itself: The target antigen is unknown.

Trimming cost V 7 bases and J 5 bases; bases outside gene matches: 7. The CDR3 contains 14 residues. Germline CDR1 and CDR2: MNHEY and SMNVEV (reference sequence). Study results and limitations: Most observed TCR sequences were rare, whereas some public TCRs were detected in many donors.

The chain uses TRBV27 and TRBJ1-4; TRBD1 matches 7 bases. The sequence came from a young man in good health and CMV-seronegative. Sequenced sample: PBMCs. The CDR3 spells CASNQRGQNEKLFF. The CDR3 DNA sequence: TGTGCCAGCAACCAAAGGGGACAGAATGAAAAACTGTTTTTT.